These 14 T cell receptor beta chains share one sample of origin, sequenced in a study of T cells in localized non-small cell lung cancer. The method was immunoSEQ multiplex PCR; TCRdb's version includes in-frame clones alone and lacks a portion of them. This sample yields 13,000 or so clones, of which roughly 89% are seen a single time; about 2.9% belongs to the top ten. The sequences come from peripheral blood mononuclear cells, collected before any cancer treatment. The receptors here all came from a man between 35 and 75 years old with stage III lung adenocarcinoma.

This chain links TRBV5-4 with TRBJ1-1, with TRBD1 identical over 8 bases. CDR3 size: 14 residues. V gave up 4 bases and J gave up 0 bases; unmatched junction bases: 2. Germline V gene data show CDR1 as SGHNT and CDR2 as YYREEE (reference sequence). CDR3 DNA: TGTGCCAGCAGCCTGGGACAGGTGAACACTGAAGCTTTCTTT. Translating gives CASSLGQVNTEAFF.

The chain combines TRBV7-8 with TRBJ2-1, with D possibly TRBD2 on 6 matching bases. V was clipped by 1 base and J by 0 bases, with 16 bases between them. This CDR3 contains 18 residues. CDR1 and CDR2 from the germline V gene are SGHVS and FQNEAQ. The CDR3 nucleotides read TGTGCCAGCAGCTTAGTGTATAGGGCGGGGAGCTCCTACAATGAGCAGTTCTTC. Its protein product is CASSLVYRAGSSYNEQFF.

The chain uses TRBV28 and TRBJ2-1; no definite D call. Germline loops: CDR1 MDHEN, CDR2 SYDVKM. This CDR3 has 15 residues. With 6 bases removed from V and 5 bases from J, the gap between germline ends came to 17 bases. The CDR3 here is CASRRSRGANNEQFF. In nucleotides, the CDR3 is TGTGCCAGCAGACGCTCCCGCGGCGCAAACAATGAGCAGTTCTTC.

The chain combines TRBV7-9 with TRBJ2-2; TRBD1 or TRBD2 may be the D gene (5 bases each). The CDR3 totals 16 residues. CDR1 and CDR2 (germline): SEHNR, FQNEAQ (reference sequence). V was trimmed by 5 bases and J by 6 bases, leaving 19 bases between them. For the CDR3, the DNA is TGTGCCAGCAGCCCCCCCCTAGGGACCATCGCCGGGGAGCTGTTTTTT. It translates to CASSPPLGTIAGELFF.

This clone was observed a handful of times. DNA for the CDR3: TGTGCCAGCAAGGGGGCATTTGGCTACACCTTC. Protein product: CASKGAFGYTF. This chain links TRBV27 with TRBJ1-2; 7 bases align to TRBD1. The CDR3 covers 11 residues. V lost 7 bases to trimming and J lost 7 bases; unmatched junction nucleotides: 3. From germline, CDR1 is MNHEY and CDR2 SMNVEV (reference sequence).

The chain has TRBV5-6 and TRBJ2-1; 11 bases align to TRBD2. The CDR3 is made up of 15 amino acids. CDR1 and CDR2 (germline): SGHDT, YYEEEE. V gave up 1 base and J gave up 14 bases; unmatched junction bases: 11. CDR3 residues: CASSLTSGLAGRKFF. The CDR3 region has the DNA TGTGCCAGCAGCTTGACGAGCGGACTAGCGGGCCGGAAGTTCTTC.

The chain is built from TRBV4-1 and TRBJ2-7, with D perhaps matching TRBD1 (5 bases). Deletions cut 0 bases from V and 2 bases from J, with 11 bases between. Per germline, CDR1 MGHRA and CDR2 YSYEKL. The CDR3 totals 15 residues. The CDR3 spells CASSQDQGWTYEQYF. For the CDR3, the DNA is TGCGCCAGCAGCCAAGACCAGGGTTGGACCTACGAGCAGTACTTC.

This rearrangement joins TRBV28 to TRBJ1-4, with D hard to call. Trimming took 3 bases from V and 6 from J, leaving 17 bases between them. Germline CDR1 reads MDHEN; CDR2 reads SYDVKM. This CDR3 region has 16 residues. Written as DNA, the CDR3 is TGTGCCAGCAGTTTTGGATACGGGGTGTATGATGAAAAACTGTTTTTT. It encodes CASSFGYGVYDEKLFF.

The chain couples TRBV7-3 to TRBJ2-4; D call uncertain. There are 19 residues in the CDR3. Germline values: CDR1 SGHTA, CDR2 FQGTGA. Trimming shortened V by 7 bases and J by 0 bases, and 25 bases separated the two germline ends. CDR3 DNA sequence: TGTGCCAGCAACAAAGGCGAGACCACCCACCTAATAGCCAAAAACATTCAGTACTTC. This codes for CASNKGETTHLIAKNIQYF.

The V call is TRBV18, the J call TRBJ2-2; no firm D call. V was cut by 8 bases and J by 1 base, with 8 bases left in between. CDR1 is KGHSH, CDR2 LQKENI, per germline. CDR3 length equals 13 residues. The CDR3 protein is CASLNGNTGELFF. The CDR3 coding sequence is TGTGCCAGCCTCAACGGGAACACCGGGGAGCTGTTTTTT.

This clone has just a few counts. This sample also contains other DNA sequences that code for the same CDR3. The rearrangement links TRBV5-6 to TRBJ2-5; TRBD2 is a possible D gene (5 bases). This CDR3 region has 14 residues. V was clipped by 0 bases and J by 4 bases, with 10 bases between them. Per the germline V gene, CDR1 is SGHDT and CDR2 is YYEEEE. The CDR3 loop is CASSLGGGVETQYF. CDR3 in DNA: TGTGCCAGCAGCTTGGGCGGAGGTGTAGAGACCCAGTACTTC.

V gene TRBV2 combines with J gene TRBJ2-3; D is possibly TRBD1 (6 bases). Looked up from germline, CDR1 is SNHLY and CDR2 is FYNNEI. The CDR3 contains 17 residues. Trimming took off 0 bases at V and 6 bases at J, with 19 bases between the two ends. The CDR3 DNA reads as TGTGCCAGCAGTGAAGCTGTTATCTCGGGACATCTGGATACGCAGTATTTT. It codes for CASSEAVISGHLDTQYF.

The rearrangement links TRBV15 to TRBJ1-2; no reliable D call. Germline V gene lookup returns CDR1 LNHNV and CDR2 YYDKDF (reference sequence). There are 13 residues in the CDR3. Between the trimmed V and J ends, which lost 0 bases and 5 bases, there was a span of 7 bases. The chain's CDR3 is CATSRENLYGYTF. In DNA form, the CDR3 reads TGTGCCACCAGCAGAGAAAACCTATATGGCTACACCTTC.

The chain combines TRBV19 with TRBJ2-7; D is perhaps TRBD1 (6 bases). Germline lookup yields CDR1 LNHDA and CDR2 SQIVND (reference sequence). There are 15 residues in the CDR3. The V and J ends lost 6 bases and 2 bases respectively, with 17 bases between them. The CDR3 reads CASRLGTSITYEQYF. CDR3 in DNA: TGTGCCAGTAGGCTGGGGACATCCATCACCTACGAGCAGTACTTC.